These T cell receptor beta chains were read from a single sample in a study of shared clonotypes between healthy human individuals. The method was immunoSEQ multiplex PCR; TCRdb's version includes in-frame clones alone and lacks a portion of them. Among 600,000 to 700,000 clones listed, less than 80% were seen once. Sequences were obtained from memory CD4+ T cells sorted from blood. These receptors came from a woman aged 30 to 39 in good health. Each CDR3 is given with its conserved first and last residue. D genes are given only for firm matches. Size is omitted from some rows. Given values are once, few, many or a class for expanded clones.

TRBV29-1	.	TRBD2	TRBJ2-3	CSVAGGRSDTQYF	TGCAGCGTTGCGGGAGGGCGGTCAGATACGCAGTATTTT
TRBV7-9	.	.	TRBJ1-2	CASSLDLRGVYGYTF	TGTGCCAGCAGCTTAGATCTCCGGGGCGTCTATGGCTACACCTTC
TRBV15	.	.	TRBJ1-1	CATSRGTAKNTEAFF	TGTGCCACCAGCAGAGGTACGGCAAAAAACACTGAAGCTTTCTTT
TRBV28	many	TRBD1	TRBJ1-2	CASRPSDRGLKGYTF	TGTGCCAGCAGACCCTCGGACAGGGGGCTGAAAGGCTACACCTTC
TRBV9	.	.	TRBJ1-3	CASSLPSSGNTIYF	TGTGCCAGCAGCTTACCGAGCTCTGGAAACACCATATATTTT
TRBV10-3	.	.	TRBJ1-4	CAISARPSTNEKLFF	TGTGCCATCAGTGCCAGGCCCTCAACTAATGAAAAACTGTTTTTT
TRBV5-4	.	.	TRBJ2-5	CASSLRQTQETQYF	TGTGCCAGCAGCTTGAGGCAGACCCAAGAGACCCAGTACTTC
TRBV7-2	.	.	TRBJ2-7	CAERTAYEQYF	TGTGCCGAAAGGACAGCCTACGAGCAGTACTTC
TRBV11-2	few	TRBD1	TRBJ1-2	CASSGGQGKAGGYTF	TGTGCCAGCAGCGGGGGACAGGGTAAAGCGGGTGGCTACACCTTC
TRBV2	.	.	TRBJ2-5	CATKVRGPQETQYF	TGTGCCACTAAAGTACGGGGACCTCAAGAGACCCAGTACTTC
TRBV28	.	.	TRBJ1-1	CASSFPGITEAFF	TGTGCCAGCAGTTTCCCAGGGATCACTGAAGCTTTCTTT
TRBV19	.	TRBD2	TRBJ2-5	CASSRLAGETQYF	TGTGCCAGTAGTAGACTAGCGGGAGAGACCCAGTACTTC
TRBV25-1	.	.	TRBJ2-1	CASSSQNPSSEQFF	TGTGCCAGCAGCTCTCAGAACCCATCATCTGAGCAGTTCTTC
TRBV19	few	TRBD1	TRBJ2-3	CASRRGQGTSTDTQYF	TGTGCCAGTAGACGAGGACAGGGTACTAGCACAGATACGCAGTATTTT
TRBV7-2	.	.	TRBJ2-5	CASTSKETQYF	TGTGCCAGCACCTCAAAAGAGACCCAGTACTTC
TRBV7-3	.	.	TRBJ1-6	CASSLTTGNSPLHF	TGTGCCAGCAGCTTGACAACAGGAAATTCACCCCTCCACTTT
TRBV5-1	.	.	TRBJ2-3	CASSLPSLGGADTQYF	TGCGCCAGCAGCTTGCCATCCTTGGGAGGAGCAGATACGCAGTATTTT
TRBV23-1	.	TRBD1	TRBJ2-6	CASSQSGRGSRNSGANVLTF	TGCGCCAGCAGTCAATCCGGCAGGGGGTCGAGAAACTCTGGGGCCAACGTCCTGACTTTC
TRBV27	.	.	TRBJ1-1	CAQPEGTPEAFF	TGTGCCCAACCCGAGGGAACCCCTGAAGCTTTCTTT
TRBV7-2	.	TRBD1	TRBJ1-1	CASSLSRGLPEAFF	TGTGCCAGCAGCTTATCGAGGGGGCTCCCTGAAGCTTTCTTT
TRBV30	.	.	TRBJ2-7	CAWSVADSQYF	TGTGCCTGGAGTGTGGCGGACTCACAGTACTTC
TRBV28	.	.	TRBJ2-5	CASSLHLETQYF	TGTGCCAGCAGTCTTCATTTGGAGACCCAGTACTTC
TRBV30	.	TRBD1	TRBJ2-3	CACNLYRGSLTDTQYF	TGTGCCTGCAATCTCTACAGGGGATCCCTTACAGATACGCAGTATTTT
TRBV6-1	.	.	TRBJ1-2	CASSDRSGVGGYTF	TGTGCCAGCAGTGACCGATCAGGGGTAGGGGGCTACACCTTC
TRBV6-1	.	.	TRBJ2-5	CASGLSVTDGETQYF	TGTGCCAGCGGCCTTTCGGTGACGGATGGAGAGACCCAGTACTTC
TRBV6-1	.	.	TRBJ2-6	CASSNPIGANVLTF	TGTGCCAGCAGCAACCCAATTGGGGCCAACGTCCTGACTTTC
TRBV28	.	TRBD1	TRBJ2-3	CASSLEQGFPGTDTQYF	TGTGCCAGCAGTTTGGAACAGGGGTTCCCTGGCACAGATACGCAGTATTTT
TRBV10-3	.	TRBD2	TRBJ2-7	CAISESETSGAYEQYF	TGTGCCATCAGTGAGTCGGAGACTAGCGGGGCCTACGAGCAGTACTTC
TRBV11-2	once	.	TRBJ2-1	CASSKNTKPDEQFF	TGTGCCAGCAGCAAAAACACAAAACCCGATGAGCAGTTCTTC
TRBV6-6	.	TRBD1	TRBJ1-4	CASNRDSANEKLFF	TGTGCCAGCAACAGGGACAGCGCAAATGAAAAACTGTTTTTT
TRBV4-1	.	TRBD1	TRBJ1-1	CASSQVGQGEAFF	TGCGCCAGCAGCCAAGTGGGACAGGGTGAAGCTTTCTTT
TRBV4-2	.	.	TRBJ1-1	CASSAAAGRANPEAFF	TGTGCCAGCAGCGCCGCCGCCGGACGGGCTAACCCTGAAGCTTTCTTT
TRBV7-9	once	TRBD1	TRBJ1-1	CASSLGQGAITEAFF	TGTGCCAGCAGCTTAGGACAGGGGGCTATCACTGAAGCTTTCTTT
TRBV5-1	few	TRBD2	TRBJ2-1	CASGLAGGRGEQFF	TGCGCCAGCGGGCTAGCGGGAGGCCGGGGGGAGCAGTTCTTC
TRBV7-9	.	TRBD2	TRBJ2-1	CASQTSGDNEQFF	TGTGCCAGTCAGACTAGCGGGGACAATGAGCAGTTCTTC
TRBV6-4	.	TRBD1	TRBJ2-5	CASSDRDREETQYF	TGTGCCAGCAGTGACCGGGACAGGGAAGAGACCCAGTACTTC
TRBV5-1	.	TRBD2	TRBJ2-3	CASSFSRGTSTDTQYF	TGCGCCAGCAGCTTCTCGCGGGGGACTAGCACAGATACGCAGTATTTT
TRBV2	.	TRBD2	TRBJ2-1	CASSQRLAGVHEQFF	TGTGCCAGCAGCCAAAGACTAGCGGGAGTCCATGAGCAGTTCTTC
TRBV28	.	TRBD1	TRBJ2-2	CASSSLTGGEIGELFF	TGTGCCAGCAGTTCCCTGACAGGGGGCGAGATCGGGGAGCTGTTTTTT
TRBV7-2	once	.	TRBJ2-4	CASSLTALAKNIQYF	TGTGCCAGCAGCTTAACGGCACTAGCCAAAAACATTCAGTACTTC
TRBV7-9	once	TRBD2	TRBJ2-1	CASITGEGAGAYNEQFF	TGTGCCAGCATCACCGGGGAGGGAGCGGGGGCGTACAATGAGCAGTTCTTC
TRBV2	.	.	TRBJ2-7	CASSEKVTSYEQYF	TGTGCCAGCAGTGAAAAAGTAACGAGCTACGAGCAGTACTTC
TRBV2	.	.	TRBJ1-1	CASRMNTEAFF	TGTGCCAGCAGGATGAACACTGAAGCTTTCTTT
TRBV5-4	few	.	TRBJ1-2	CASSLNTGISNYGYTF	TGTGCCAGCAGCTTAAATACAGGGATATCTAACTATGGCTACACCTTC
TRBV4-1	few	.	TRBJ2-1	CASSQAEMSSYNEQFF	TGCGCCAGCAGCCAAGCAGAAATGAGCTCCTACAATGAGCAGTTCTTC
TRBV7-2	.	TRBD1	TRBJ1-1	CASSAGQRKNTEAFF	TGTGCCAGCAGCGCGGGACAGAGAAAGAACACTGAAGCTTTCTTT
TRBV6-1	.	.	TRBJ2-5	CASSEEEKETQYF	TGTGCCAGCAGTGAGGAAGAGAAAGAGACCCAGTACTTC
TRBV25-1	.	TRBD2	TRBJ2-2	CASGGTSGGTGELFF	TGTGCCAGCGGCGGGACTAGCGGGGGCACCGGGGAGCTGTTTTTT
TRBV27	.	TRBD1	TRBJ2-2	CASRHRDRGTGELFF	TGTGCCAGCAGGCACCGGGACAGGGGCACCGGGGAGCTGTTTTTT
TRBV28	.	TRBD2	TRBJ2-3	CASSALGGRGTDTQYF	TGTGCCAGCAGCGCTCTCGGCGGGAGGGGGACAGATACGCAGTATTTT
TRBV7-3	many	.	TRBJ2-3	CASSVGRSDTQYF	TGTGCCAGCAGTGTGGGACGGTCAGATACGCAGTATTTT